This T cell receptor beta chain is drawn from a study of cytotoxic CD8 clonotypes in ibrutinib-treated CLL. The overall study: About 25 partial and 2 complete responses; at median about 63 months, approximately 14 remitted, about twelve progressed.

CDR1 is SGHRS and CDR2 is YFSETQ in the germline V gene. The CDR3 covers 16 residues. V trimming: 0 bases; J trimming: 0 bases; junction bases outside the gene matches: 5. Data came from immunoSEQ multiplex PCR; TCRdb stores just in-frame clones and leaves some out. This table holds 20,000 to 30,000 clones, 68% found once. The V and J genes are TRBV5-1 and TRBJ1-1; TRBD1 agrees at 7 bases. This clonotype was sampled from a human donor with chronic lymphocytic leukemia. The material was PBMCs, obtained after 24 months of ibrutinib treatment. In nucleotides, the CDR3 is TGCGCCAGCAGCTTGGTTAGTCAGGGGGTGAACACTGAAGCTTTCTTT. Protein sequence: CASSLVSQGVNTEAFF.